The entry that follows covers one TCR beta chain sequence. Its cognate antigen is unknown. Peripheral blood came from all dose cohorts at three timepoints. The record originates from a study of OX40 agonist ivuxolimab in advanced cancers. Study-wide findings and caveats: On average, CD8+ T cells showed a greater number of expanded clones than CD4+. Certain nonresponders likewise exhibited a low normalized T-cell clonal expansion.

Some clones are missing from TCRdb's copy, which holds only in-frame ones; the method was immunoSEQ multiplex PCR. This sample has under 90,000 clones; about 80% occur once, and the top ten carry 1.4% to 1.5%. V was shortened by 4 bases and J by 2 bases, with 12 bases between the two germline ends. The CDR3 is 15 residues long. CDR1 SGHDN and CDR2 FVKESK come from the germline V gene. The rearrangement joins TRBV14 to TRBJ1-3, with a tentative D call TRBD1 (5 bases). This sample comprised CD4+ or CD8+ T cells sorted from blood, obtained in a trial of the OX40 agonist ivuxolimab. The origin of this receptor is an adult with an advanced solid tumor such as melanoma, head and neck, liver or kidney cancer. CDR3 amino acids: CASSPTGGTGNTIYF. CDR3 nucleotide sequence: TGTGCCAGCAGCCCTACAGGAGGGACTGGAAACACCATATATTTT.